The 12 T cell receptor beta chains reported below all come from one sample, sequenced in a study of T-cell memory formation after mild COVID-19 (TCRdb year 2021). Libraries were prepared through 5' RACE. TCRdb names Illumina NovaSeq 6000 as the instrument used. The raw public reads went through TCRdb reprocessing: fastp at Q25, MiXCR clone calling, in-frame beta chains kept. Entries are consolidated by CDR3 protein sequence, retaining the most common genes and DNA. In all, the sample holds about 350,000 distinct CDR3 sequences, and approximately 15% of those were seen once. The ten largest clones capture 22% of the sample. Source material: PBMCs or a T cell subset sorted from them (not recorded which). The receptors shown here come from a man younger than 35 who had mild COVID-19 (a few samples of this study predate the infection). The sample titles of this study are shuffled in the database, so cell type and time point are left out; the donor was told from shared clones.

This clonotype was detected only a few times. This sequence joins TRBV5-5 and TRBJ1-4; D perhaps matches TRBD1 (5 bases). The CDR3 is 14 residues long. In germline, CDR1 is SGHKS, CDR2 YYEKEE (reference sequence). Trimming left V 6 bases short and J 4 bases short, with 13 bases between. The CDR3 region has the DNA TGTGCCAGCACCCCTTGGGGGGGTAATGAAAAACTGTTTTTT. Translated: CASTPWGGNEKLFF.

The rearrangement joins TRBV5-4 to TRBJ1-2; D uncertain. Germline assignment: CDR1 SGHNT and CDR2 YYREEE (reference sequence). This CDR3 region has 13 residues. V was clipped by 6 bases and J by 5 bases, with 14 bases between them. The CDR3 DNA is TGTGCCAGCATTAAAGACTCCCGATATGGCTACACCTTC. It is translated as CASIKDSRYGYTF. The whole variable domain, remainder taken from reference TRBV5-4 and TRBJ1-2, is ETGVTQSPTHLIKTRGQQVTLRCSSQSGHNTVSWYQQALGQGPQFIFQYYREEENGRGNFPPRFSGLQFPNYSSELNVNALELDDSALYLCASIKDSRYGYTFGSGTRLTVV.

A few counts support this clonotype. The chain employs TRBV20-1 and TRBJ1-5; 9 bases match TRBD1. The V segment lost 8 bases and the J segment 6 bases; nucleotides outside the gene matches: 8. The germline gives CDR1 DFQATT, CDR2 SNEGSKA (reference sequence). The CDR3 totals 13 residues. In DNA, the CDR3 is TGCAGTACCACAGGGGGCAGAAGTCAGCCCCAGCATTTT. Translating gives CSTTGGRSQPQHF.

This clonotype was detected only a few times. V is TRBV25-1 and J is TRBJ2-7, with TRBD2 identical over 7 bases. Trimming at V came to 5 bases and at J to 6 bases, leaving 4 bases not matched to a gene. CDR3 size: 12 residues. The V gene's germline CDR1 is MGHDK and CDR2 SYGVNS. The CDR3, as DNA: TGTGCCAGCAGTCCCGGGGGGTTCGAGCAGTACGTC. It encodes CASSPGGFEQYV.

This clonotype turned up a few times. Written as DNA, the CDR3 is TGTGCCAGCAGCTTAACCGGGACTAGCGCCGATGAGCAGTTCTTC. Translated: CASSLTGTSADEQFF. This sequence joins TRBV7-2 and TRBJ2-1; TRBD2 matches at 10 bases. The CDR3 has 15 amino acids. Germline V gene sequence: CDR1 SGHTA, CDR2 FQGNSA. The J segment lost 8 bases and the V segment lost 2 bases, leaving 6 bases of the junction unmatched. The full variable domain, in which reference TRBV7-2 and TRBJ2-1 provide the parts outside the CDR3, is GAGVSQSPSNKVTEKGKDVELRCDPISGHTALYWYRQSLGQGLEFLIYFQGNSAPDKSGLPSDRFSAERTGGSVSTLTIQRTQQEDSAVYLCASSLTGTSADEQFFGPGTRLTVL.

The chain joins TRBV10-3 to TRBJ2-3; D possibly corresponds to TRBD1 (5 bases). Trimming removed 1 base from V and 4 bases from J, with 12 bases in between. This CDR3 region has 15 residues. Germline values: CDR1 ENHRY, CDR2 SYGVKD. CDR3: CAISELGQTADTQYF. The CDR3 region has the DNA TGTGCCATCAGTGAGTTGGGGCAGACGGCAGATACGCAGTATTTT.

At least ten counts were recorded for this clonotype. This chain joins TRBV29-1 and TRBJ2-1; D is uncertain. CDR3 length: 12 residues. Looked up from germline, CDR1 is SQVTM and CDR2 is ANQGSEA. V was pared by 4 bases and J by 6 bases, with 10 bases between. The CDR3 DNA is TGCAGCGTTGTAGTCGTGGGCAATGAGCAGTTCTTC. Protein sequence: CSVVVVGNEQFF.

The gene calls are TRBV20-1 and TRBJ2-3; 8 bases align to TRBD2. CDR3 length: 15 amino acids. The trim removed 0 bases at V and 1 base at J, leaving 3 bases unmatched. The V gene's germline CDR1 is DFQATT and CDR2 SNEGSKA (reference sequence). The CDR3 bases are TGCAGTGCTAGAGATCCAGCGGGGGGCACAGATACGCAGTATTTT. Translating it yields CSARDPAGGTDTQYF.

This clonotype was seen only a few times. V gene TRBV6-2 or TRBV6-3 combines with J gene TRBJ1-2, with a possible D match to TRBD1 (5 bases). The V end was cut by 4 bases, the J end by 4 bases, with 13 bases between. CDR3 length: 14 residues. Germline V CDR1 and CDR2: MNHEY, SVGEGT. In nucleotides, the CDR3 is TGTGCCAGCAGTTGGTCGGGGGAACTCTATGGCTACACCTTC. Its translation: CASSWSGELYGYTF.

This clonotype has a handful of counts. The J gene is TRBJ2-1, the V gene TRBV11-2, with D uncertain. There are 14 residues in the CDR3. V lost 4 bases, J lost 6 bases, and 13 bases lay in between. The germline gives CDR1 SGHAT, CDR2 FQNNGV. In nucleotides, the CDR3 is TGTGCCAGCAGCTCTCCCGGATCAAGCAATGAGCAGTTCTTC. It is translated as CASSSPGSSNEQFF.

This sequence joins TRBV5-4 and TRBJ1-2; TRBD1 might be the D (5 bases). V shed 3 bases and J shed 4 bases, with 13 bases lying between them. The CDR3 contains 14 residues. Germline values: CDR1 SGHNT, CDR2 YYREEE (reference sequence). The DNA of the CDR3 is TGTGCCAGCAGCTCTTCAGGGAGGGCCTATGGCTACACCTTC. Protein sequence: CASSSSGRAYGYTF. Complete variable domain (other parts from reference TRBV5-4 and TRBJ1-2): ETGVTQSPTHLIKTRGQQVTLRCSSQSGHNTVSWYQQALGQGPQFIFQYYREEENGRGNFPPRFSGLQFPNYSSELNVNALELDDSALYLCASSSSGRAYGYTFGSGTRLTVV.

The J gene is TRBJ2-1, the V gene TRBV6-5; no clear D. The CDR3 totals 15 residues. The germline gives CDR1 MNHEY, CDR2 SVGAGI. V was shortened by 4 bases and J by 0 bases, with 10 bases between the two germline ends. The chain's CDR3 is CASSSVQFSYNEQFF. CDR3 DNA: TGTGCCAGCAGTTCCGTACAGTTCTCCTACAATGAGCAGTTCTTC.